A selection of T cell receptor beta chains follows, all from one sample in a study of Graves' ophthalmopathy and Graves' hyperthyroidism. TCRdb used MiXCR to reprocess the multiplex PCR reads, holding one entry per CDR3 protein. The repertoire holds about 480,000 distinct CDR3 sequences, with approximately 14% as singletons. The sample consisted of blood. The receptors were gathered from a woman aged 25 to 45 with Graves' ophthalmopathy. CDR3s include the opening cysteine and the closing phenylalanine or tryptophan. A D gene is named only where the DNA matches it firmly. Part of the rows lack a size; the others show once, few, many or a class for expanded clones.

d_call	v_call	j_call	clone_size	cdr3_aa	cdr3_nt
.	TRBV7-9	TRBJ2-5	many	CASKGVGETQYF	TGTGCCAGCAAGGGGGTTGGAGAGACCCAGTACTTC
.	TRBV29-1	TRBJ2-7	once	CSVAAGSYEQYF	TGCAGCGTTGCTGCCGGGAGCTACGAGCAGTACTTC
.	TRBV6-1	TRBJ1-5	many	CASSEDRAQPQHF	TGTGCCAGCAGTGAAGACAGAGCCCAGCCCCAGCATTTT
.	TRBV6-1	TRBJ1-5	many	CASTSQWGDNQPQHF	TGTGCCAGCACTAGTCAGTGGGGGGACAATCAGCCCCAGCATTTT
.	TRBV24-1	TRBJ2-5	many	CATSDPNGQQAGETQYF	TGTGCCACCAGTGATCCGAATGGACAGCAAGCGGGAGAGACCCAGTACTTC
TRBD2	TRBV11-2	TRBJ2-2	many	CASSLVAAGDTGELFF	TGTGCCAGCAGCTTAGTTGCAGCGGGAGACACCGGGGAGCTGTTTTTT
.	TRBV6-5	TRBJ2-5	many	CASSYSRRVQETQYF	TGTGCCAGCAGTTACTCGAGGAGGGTCCAAGAGACCCAGTACTTC
TRBD1	TRBV6-2/TRBV6-3	TRBJ2-2	many	CASARWPGDRDGELFF	TGTGCCAGCGCCCGGTGGCCAGGGGACAGAGACGGGGAGCTGTTTTTT
TRBD1	TRBV6-4	TRBJ1-6	many	CASSEGTGDNSPLHF	TGTGCCAGCAGCGAGGGGACAGGAGATAATTCACCCCTCCACTTT
.	TRBV6-5	TRBJ1-1	many	CASSYSGATEAFF	TGTGCCAGCAGCTACAGTGGGGCCACTGAAGCTTTCTTT
.	TRBV20-1	TRBJ2-7	.	CSGRKSYEQYF	TGCAGTGGCAGGAAATCCTACGAGCAGTACTTC
.	TRBV5-1	TRBJ1-5	few	CASTWDGGSNQPQHF	TGCGCCAGCACCTGGGACGGGGGGAGCAATCAGCCCCAGCATTTT
.	TRBV12-3/TRBV12-4	TRBJ2-7	.	CASRQGNSYEQYF	TGTGCCAGCAGGCAAGGAAACTCCTACGAGCAGTACTTC
.	TRBV19	TRBJ1-6	many	CASRAFSYNSPLHF	TGTGCCAGCAGGGCGTTCTCCTATAATTCACCCCTCCACTTT
.	TRBV18	TRBJ1-1	many	CASLPRENTEAFF	TGTGCCAGCTTACCCAGAGAGAACACTGAAGCTTTCTTT
TRBD1	TRBV11-2	TRBJ1-6	few	CASSFPGQGSSPLHF	TGTGCCAGCAGCTTTCCGGGACAGGGAAGCTCACCCCTCCACTTT
TRBD1	TRBV6-2/TRBV6-3	TRBJ1-5	.	CASSYLGQGAGNQPQHF	TGTGCCAGCAGTTACCTTGGACAGGGGGCCGGCAATCAGCCCCAGCATTTT
.	TRBV12-3/TRBV12-4	TRBJ1-2	many	CASSNREDGYTF	TGTGCCAGCAGTAACAGGGAGGATGGCTACACCTTC
TRBD1	TRBV6-1	TRBJ1-2	.	CATLYDRGYGYTF	TGTGCCACCCTTTACGACAGGGGCTATGGCTACACCTTC
.	TRBV3-1	TRBJ1-3	.	CASSPWKQPGNTIYF	TGTGCCAGCAGCCCCTGGAAACAGCCTGGAAACACCATATATTTT
.	TRBV6-2/TRBV6-3	TRBJ2-7	many	CASSYSGGGSTDF	TGTGCCAGCAGTTACAGTGGCGGCGGGTCGACGGACTTC
.	TRBV19	TRBJ1-1	.	CASTFLSGSEAFF	TGTGCCAGTACCTTCCTAAGCGGCTCTGAAGCTTTCTTT
.	TRBV12-3/TRBV12-4	TRBJ1-5	many	CASSLSAQPQHF	TGTGCCAGCAGTTTAAGTGCTCAGCCCCAGCATTTT
.	TRBV6-1	TRBJ1-5	.	CASSEADGQPQHF	TGTGCCAGCAGTGAAGCGGACGGCCAGCCCCAGCATTTT
.	TRBV2	TRBJ2-1	many	CASSEALAGYNEQFF	TGTGCCAGCAGTGAAGCGCTAGCCGGCTACAATGAGCAGTTCTTC
.	TRBV27	TRBJ2-2	many	CASSFYGLNTGELFF	TGTGCCAGCAGTTTTTATGGCTTGAACACCGGGGAGCTGTTTTTT
TRBD1	TRBV6-5	TRBJ2-7	many	CASSFDRGYEQYF	TGTGCCAGCAGTTTCGACAGGGGCTACGAGCAGTACTTC